The present T cell receptor (beta chain) was sequenced within a study of OX40 agonist ivuxolimab in advanced cancers. Across the study: With ivuxolimab, an agonistic anti-OX40 (CD134) antibody, patients were treated.

Study-wide findings and caveats: There was clonal expansion of CD4+ and CD8+ blood T cells by week 6 at 0.1 to 3.0 mg/kg. Mean expanded clone counts were higher in CD8+ than CD4+ T cells.

In regard to this clone: Antigen unknown.

Germline CDR1 and CDR2: MDHEN and SYDVKM. There are 16 residues in the CDR3. V lost 3 bases, J lost 2 bases, and 17 bases lay in between. TCRdb's table, derived via immunoSEQ multiplex PCR, lists solely in-frame clones and lacks some. Counted here are roughly 45,000 clones, roughly 85% occurring once; the ten biggest clones make up roughly 3.4%. Exclusion applied to patients with autoimmune disease history or systemic immunosuppression. This rearrangement joins TRBV28 to TRBJ2-7; no reliable D call. The sequence derives from an adult with an advanced solid tumor such as melanoma, head and neck, liver or kidney cancer. The sequences come from CD4+ or CD8+ T cells sorted from blood, collected in a trial of the OX40 agonist ivuxolimab. CDR3 sequence: CASSLGPMGQPYEQYF. The CDR3 region has the DNA TGTGCCAGCAGTTTGGGCCCAATGGGCCAGCCCTACGAGCAGTACTTC.